This T cell receptor beta chain was sequenced during a study of T cells in Graves' hyperthyroidism and ophthalmopathy. For the study at large: Peripheral blood was obtained at initial diagnosis, preceding any treatment.

The study excluded patients with uncontrolled infection, other autoimmune disease, pregnancy or lactation. For the diagnoses, clinical symptoms, serum thyroxine and TRAb, thyroid ultrasound and orbital computed tomography were used. Trimming pared 5 bases from V and 7 bases from J, leaving 8 bases between. This CDR3 spans 11 amino acids. This clonotype has just a few counts. From RNA transcripts, TCR beta CDR3 regions were amplified. The TCR CDR3 first-round RT-PCR relied on the HTBI primer set. TCRdb reprocessed the multiplex PCR reads via MiXCR and lists one record per CDR3 protein. The table shows 300,000 to 450,000 distinct CDR3 sequences, with approximately 14% occurring only once.

The chain has TRBV12-3 or TRBV12-4 and TRBJ1-2, with D possibly TRBD1 on 5 matching bases. This sequence originates from a woman aged 18-30 years with Graves' hyperthyroidism that later progressed to Graves' ophthalmopathy. Sequenced: blood. The CDR3 sequence: CASSPGTGYTF. DNA of the CDR3: TGTGCCAGCAGTCCCGGGACTGGCTACACCTTC.